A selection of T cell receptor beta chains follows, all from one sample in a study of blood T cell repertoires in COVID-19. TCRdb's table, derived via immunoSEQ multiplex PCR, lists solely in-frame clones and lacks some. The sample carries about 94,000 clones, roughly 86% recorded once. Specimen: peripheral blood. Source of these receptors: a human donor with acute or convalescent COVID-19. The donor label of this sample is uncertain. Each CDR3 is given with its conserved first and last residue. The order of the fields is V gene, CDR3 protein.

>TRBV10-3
CAISADRETYGYTF
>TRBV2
CASSPDQGAEETQYF
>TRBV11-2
CASSPDQGLLFF
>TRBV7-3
CASSFYPGTDTQYF
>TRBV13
CASSLGQGLGSSYNEQFF
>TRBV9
CASSPYLGLAGGSHNEQFF
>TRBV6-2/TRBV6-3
CASSYSRPAGGSQGPFF
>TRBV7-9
CASSSQETQYF
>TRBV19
CASSKKETYEQYF
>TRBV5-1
CASSQPQLGASTYGYTF
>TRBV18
CASSPGQDTEAFF
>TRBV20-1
CSASTSLQETQYF
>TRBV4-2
CASSQTLYNSPLHF
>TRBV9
CASMGDTGELFF
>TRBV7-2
CASSLNGGGVTNEQFF
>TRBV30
CAWRNGKYGYTF
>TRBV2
CASSTQGQLNQPQHF
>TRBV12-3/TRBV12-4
CASTTGSGGELFF